Below are 22 T cell receptor beta chains sequenced from a single sample in a study of immune heterogeneity within non-small cell lung tumors. Template was bulk tumor genomic DNA, approximately 560 ng per sample. Multiple biopsies spaced far apart were taken from each primary tumor during surgery. Those enrolled were patients newly diagnosed with untreated non-small cell lung cancer and undergoing curative surgery. Using 32 V and 13 J primers, multiplex PCR amplified TCR beta CDR3. TCRdb processed the multiplex PCR reads anew with MiXCR; each CDR3 protein has one entry. Of about 20,000 distinct CDR3 sequences listed, 25% to 35% are singletons. The specimen sequenced was lung tumor tissue. The receptor set was obtained from a man aged 40-49 years with non-small cell lung cancer.

This clonotype was recorded at least ten times. The J gene is TRBJ1-5, the V gene TRBV15; no reliable D call. CDR1 LNHNV and CDR2 YYDKDF come from the germline V gene (reference sequence). This CDR3 comprises 13 residues. Trimming cost V 3 bases and J 7 bases, with 10 bases left between them. CDR3 in amino acids: CATSRYTAQPQHF. CDR3 DNA: TGTGCCACCAGCAGGTACACAGCCCAGCCCCAGCATTTT. The full variable domain, completed using reference TRBV15 and TRBJ1-5, is DAMVIQNPRYQVTQFGKPVTLSCSQTLNHNVMYWYQQKSSQAPKLLFHYYDKDFNNEADTPDNFQSRRPNTSFCFLDIRSPGLGDTAMYLCATSRYTAQPQHFGDGTRLSIL.

The CDR3 protein is CASRSVGELFF. The DNA of the CDR3 is TGTGCCAGCAGGTCCGTCGGGGAGCTGTTTTTT. The rearrangement uses TRBV5-8 and TRBJ2-2; no firm D call. CDR3 length: 11 amino acids. Germline CDR1 SGHTS, CDR2 YDEGEE. Trimming stripped 5 bases from V and 7 bases from J, with 6 bases between. Full variable domain (missing parts from reference TRBV5-8 and TRBJ2-2): EAGVTQSPTHLIKTRGQQATLRCSPISGHTSVYWYQQALGLGLQFLLWYDEGEERNRGNFPPRFSGRQFPNYSSELNVNALELEDSALYLCASRSVGELFFGEGSRLTVL.

This clonotype was seen many times. This chain connects TRBV19 to TRBJ1-2, with D unresolved. Per the germline V gene, CDR1 is LNHDA and CDR2 is SQIVND (reference sequence). The CDR3 is made up of 13 amino acids. The V end lost 8 bases, the J end lost 4 bases, and 14 bases lay between the germline ends. The CDR3 here is CASFMTGGYGYTF. The CDR3 DNA reads TGTGCCAGTTTTATGACCGGTGGCTATGGCTACACCTTC.

In its sample, this clonotype was seen many times. This chain connects TRBV10-2 to TRBJ2-1; TRBD2 matches at 11 bases. V was pared by 3 bases and J by 4 bases, with 14 bases of the junction left unmatched. Looked up from germline, CDR1 is WSHSY and CDR2 is SAAADI. The CDR3 contains 19 residues. In DNA form, the CDR3 reads TGCGCCAGCAGTGACTTAAACCCGGGACTAGCGGACCGTTACAATGAGCAGTTCTTC. This gives the protein CASSDLNPGLADRYNEQFF.

This clonotype was counted between two and nine times. The chain uses TRBV12-3 or TRBV12-4 and TRBJ1-2; perhaps TRBD1 as D (5 bases). This CDR3 is built from 13 residues. The germline V and J ends were trimmed by 3 bases and 8 bases, with 13 bases remaining between them. The CDR3 nucleotides are TGTGCCAGCAGTTTTGTTCAGGGTCAAGGCTACACCTTC. Residues: CASSFVQGQGYTF.

By sample fraction, this clonotype is medium-sized (0.01 to 0.1%). The chain carries TRBV7-8 and TRBJ2-7, with 7 bases that match TRBD1. The length of the CDR3 is 14 residues. The V gene end was trimmed by 2 bases and the J gene end by 5 bases; junction bases not matched to a gene: 6. Germline V gives CDR1 SGHVS, CDR2 FQNEAQ. The DNA of the CDR3 is TGTGCCAGCAGCTTAAGGGGGCTTGGAAACGAGCAGTACTTC. Its protein is CASSLRGLGNEQYF.

This clonotype appeared many times. V usage is TRBV7-9 and J usage is TRBJ2-7; D gene unclear. This CDR3 has 12 amino acids. In germline, CDR1 is SEHNR, CDR2 FQNEAQ (reference sequence). V was pared by 1 base and J by 3 bases, with 4 bases between. Here the CDR3 DNA reads TGTGCCAGCAGCTTAGACAACTACGAGCAGTACTTC. Its protein product is CASSLDNYEQYF. Filled out from reference TRBV7-9 and TRBJ2-7, the complete variable domain reads DTGVSQNPRHKITKRGQNVTFRCDPISEHNRLYWYRQTLGQGPEFLTYFQNEAQLEKSRLLSDRFSAERPKGSFSTLEIQRTEQGDSAMYLCASSLDNYEQYFGPGTRLTVT.

This clonotype was seen a handful of times. The V gene is TRBV7-9, the J gene TRBJ2-1; TRBD2 matches at 12 bases. The CDR3 consists of 19 residues. The J segment lost 2 bases and the V segment lost 1 base, leaving 9 bases of the junction unmatched. Germline assignment: CDR1 SEHNR and CDR2 FQNEAQ (reference sequence). The CDR3 bases are TGTGCCAGCAGCTTAGGGTGGGCTAGCGGGAGGGCCCCCTACAATGAGCAGTTCTTC. Translation gives CASSLGWASGRAPYNEQFF. The complete variable domain, with remaining parts taken from reference TRBV7-9 and TRBJ2-1, reads DTGVSQNPRHKITKRGQNVTFRCDPISEHNRLYWYRQTLGQGPEFLTYFQNEAQLEKSRLLSDRFSAERPKGSFSTLEIQRTEQGDSAMYLCASSLGWASGRAPYNEQFFGPGTRLTVL.

In regard to this clonotype: A much larger clone lies one base from this, so it may be a read error. The chain links TRBV11-3 to TRBJ2-1; 8 positions agree with TRBD2. CDR1 and CDR2 (germline): SGHNT, YENEEA. CDR3 length: 16 residues. Germline trimming cut 5 bases from V and 3 bases from J; bases unmatched to any gene: 9. CDR3 in DNA: TGTGCCAGCAGCCGCTGGGGTAGCGGGGACTACAATGAGCAGTTCTTC. It codes for CASSRWGSGDYNEQFF.

This clonotype was counted a few times. The chain recombines TRBV10-3 with TRBJ1-1; no clear D. The length of the CDR3 is 13 residues. Germline values: CDR1 ENHRY, CDR2 SYGVKD. Trimming stripped 0 bases from V and 7 bases from J, with 9 bases between. The CDR3 reads CAISESSGGEAFF. CDR3 coding DNA: TGTGCCATCAGTGAGTCTTCGGGCGGTGAAGCTTTCTTT.

This chain connects TRBV27 to TRBJ2-3; D not certain. With 5 bases removed from V and 4 bases from J, the gap between germline ends came to 19 bases. This CDR3 is built from 16 residues. The germline gives CDR1 MNHEY, CDR2 SMNVEV (reference sequence). CDR3 protein: CASSPRAPDPADTQYF. The CDR3 nucleotides are TGTGCCAGCAGTCCGCGAGCGCCCGACCCGGCAGATACGCAGTATTTT.

The sample holds many counts of this clonotype. V gene TRBV24-1 combines with J gene TRBJ2-7, with D possibly being TRBD1 or TRBD2 (5 bases each). CDR3 length: 15 residues. V gave up 2 bases and J gave up 2 bases, with 12 bases separating them. Looked up from germline, CDR1 is KGHDR and CDR2 is SFDVKD. CDR3 DNA sequence: TGTGCCACCAGTGATTGGGACGTAAGAACCTACGAGCAGTACTTC. It encodes CATSDWDVRTYEQYF.

This clonotype has ten or more counts. This chain joins TRBV13 and TRBJ2-7; D not resolved. The V gene's germline CDR1 is PRHDT and CDR2 FYEKMQ (reference sequence). The CDR3 sequence is 16 residues long. V was shortened by 0 bases and J by 5 bases, with 17 bases between the two germline ends. CDR3 sequence (DNA): TGTGCCAGCAGCTTAGGCCTAATAGGGAAAGGCAACGAGCAGTACTTC. Translation: CASSLGLIGKGNEQYF.

This clonotype was detected only a few times. The chain combines TRBV5-5 with TRBJ1-4, with 8 bases fitting TRBD1. The length of the CDR3 is 17 residues. Looked up from germline, CDR1 is SGHKS and CDR2 is YYEKEE (reference sequence). V gave up 4 bases and J gave up 0 bases; unmatched junction bases: 8. CDR3 loop: CASSLQGAPATNEKLFF. CDR3 in DNA: TGTGCCAGCAGCCTTCAGGGGGCTCCGGCAACTAATGAAAAACTGTTTTTT. The full variable domain, completed using reference TRBV5-5 and TRBJ1-4, is DAGVTQSPTHLIKTRGQQVTLRCSPISGHKSVSWYQQVLGQGPQFIFQYYEKEERGRGNFPDRFSARQFPNYSSELNVNALLLGDSALYLCASSLQGAPATNEKLFFGSGTQLSVL.

Only a few counts were recorded for this clonotype. V usage is TRBV5-1 and J usage is TRBJ2-3, with 8 bases fitting TRBD1. J was trimmed by 6 bases and V by 3 bases; bases with no gene match: 9. Germline CDR1 SGHRS, CDR2 YFSETQ. The length of the CDR3 is 15 residues. In nucleotides, the CDR3 is TGCGCCAGCAGCTGGTGGGACAGGACCGGGGATACGCAGTATTTT. Its protein product is CASSWWDRTGDTQYF.

In regard to this clonotype: A much larger clone sits a single nucleotide away, making a read error possible. This chain joins TRBV20-1 and TRBJ2-3; 7 bases match TRBD2. The CDR3 sequence is 14 residues long. Looked up from germline, CDR1 is DFQATT and CDR2 is SNEGSKA (reference sequence). CDR3 coding DNA: TGCAGTGCTAGGGCTAGCGGCAGCACAGATACGCAGTGTTTT. Translated, it gives CSARASGSTDTQCF.

This clonotype was seen at least ten times. The chain combines TRBV5-1 with TRBJ2-7, with 12 bases that match TRBD2. CDR3 length: 15 residues. The V and J ends lost 4 bases and 6 bases, in that order; junction bases with no gene match: 8. The germline CDR1 and CDR2 sequences are SGHRS and YFSETQ. Written as DNA, the CDR3 is TGCGCCAGCAGCATTGGTATACTAGCGGGAGGCGAGCAGTACTTC. It yields the protein CASSIGILAGGEQYF.

This clonotype was seen ten or more times. The CDR3 nucleotides read TGTGCTAGTGGCTCCCAGGGTGCTGGGGCCAACGTCCTGACTTTC. Translation gives CASGSQGAGANVLTF. This sequence joins TRBV12-5 and TRBJ2-6; tentative D call: TRBD1 (5 bases). In germline, CDR1 is LGHNT, CDR2 FRNRAP. Between the trimmed V and J ends, which lost 6 bases and 2 bases, there was a span of 11 bases. There are 15 residues in the CDR3. The whole variable domain, remainder taken from reference TRBV12-5 and TRBJ2-6, is DARVTQTPRHKVTEMGQEVTMRCQPILGHNTVFWYRQTMMQGLELLAYFRNRAPLDDSGMPKDRFSAEMPDATLATLKIQPSEPRDSAVYFCASGSQGAGANVLTFGAGSRLTVL.

On this clonotype itself: A much larger clone sits a single nucleotide away, making a read error possible. The rearrangement links TRBV7-2 to TRBJ2-2; 8 positions match TRBD2. The CDR3 has 15 residues. The germline V gene has CDR1 SGHTA and CDR2 FQGNSA. The CDR3 DNA sequence: TGTGCCAGCAGCCGCGGCGGGGGGAACACCGGGGAGATGTTTTTT. Encoded protein: CASSRGGGNTGEMFF.

This clonotype was observed at least ten times. The chain is built from TRBV30 and TRBJ1-3; D gene uncertain. Trimming removed 0 bases from V and 1 base from J, with 10 bases in between. CDR3 length: 15 amino acids. The germline CDR1 and CDR2 sequences are GTSNPN and SVGIG (reference sequence). The CDR3 spells CAWSVTVRSGNTIYF. CDR3 DNA: TGTGCCTGGAGTGTAACAGTTCGGTCTGGAAACACCATATATTTT.

This clonotype occurred many times. The chain has TRBV9 and TRBJ2-1; 11 nucleotides align to TRBD1. Germline trimming cut 4 bases from V and 7 bases from J; bases unmatched to any gene: 7. This CDR3 contains 15 residues. Per the germline V gene, CDR1 is SGDLS and CDR2 is YYNGEE. DNA for the CDR3: TGTGCCAGCAGCAGAGGACAGGGGGCACTGAATGAGCAGTTCTTC. This translates into CASSRGQGALNEQFF.

In this sample, this clonotype turned up a few times. The chain has TRBV7-9 and TRBJ2-5; 12 nucleotides match TRBD2. The germline V gene encodes CDR1 SEHNR and CDR2 FQNEAQ (reference sequence). There are 17 residues in the CDR3. V dropped 3 bases and J dropped 4; count of bases not matched to a gene: 9. The CDR3: CASSFRLAGVGRETQYF. The CDR3 DNA follows: TGTGCCAGCAGCTTCAGACTAGCGGGAGTTGGAAGAGAGACCCAGTACTTC. The whole variable domain, remainder taken from reference TRBV7-9 and TRBJ2-5, is DTGVSQNPRHKITKRGQNVTFRCDPISEHNRLYWYRQTLGQGPEFLTYFQNEAQLEKSRLLSDRFSAERPKGSFSTLEIQRTEQGDSAMYLCASSFRLAGVGRETQYFGPGTRLLVL.